This T cell receptor (beta chain) is from a study of response to subunit inactivated influenza vaccine. This clonotype appeared a few times. Its cognate antigen is unknown. Findings and caveats of the study: A suggestion made by the authors is that each seasonal influenza vaccination recruits few new T cells.

TCRdb fed the RT-PCR reads into MiXCR, producing one record per CDR3 protein. The data hold about 650,000 distinct CDR3 sequences, with around 14% observed a single time. The receptor was isolated from a man in his fifties who received an inactivated influenza vaccine. Source: PBMCs from blood, taken approximately 12 days after vaccination.

The CDR3 spells CASSLGTLDRNTIYF. CDR3 DNA: TGTGCCAGCAGCTTAGGGACCCTCGATAGAAACACCATATATTTT. The rearrangement joins TRBV6-5 to TRBJ1-3; the D gene is possibly TRBD1 (5 bases). The CDR3 contains 15 residues. V lost 6 bases and J lost 5, with 17 bases in between. The germline V gene encodes CDR1 MNHEY and CDR2 SVGAGI.